This entry is about one TCR beta chain. The data were taken from a study of technical replicates of blood from several donors. Assay used: immunoSEQ multiplex PCR; TCRdb lists only in-frame clones, some missing. The table lists 70,000 to 85,000 clones, around 90% of them singletons, with approximately 0.37% in the top ten. Germline CDR1 reads SNHLY; CDR2 reads FYNNEI. CDR3 length equals 11 residues. Trimming pared 7 bases from V and 4 bases from J, leaving 5 bases between. The genes are TRBV2 and TRBJ2-1; no clear D. Sequenced: T cells isolated from PBMCs. The sequence was obtained from a human donor in good health. DNA of the CDR3: TGTGCCAGCACCCGGTACAATGAGCAGTTCTTC. Amino acid sequence: CASTRYNEQFF.